A selection of T cell receptor beta chains follows, all from one sample in a study of graft-versus-host responses after intestinal transplantation. These receptors' targets are unknown. Using immunoSEQ multiplex PCR, the repertoire was profiled, and TCRdb retains in-frame clones only, with some absent. This table has approximately 82,000 clones, around 92% appearing once. The specimen was unstimulated CD4+ T cells sorted from spleen or lymph node cells, collected before intestinal transplant. The receptors shown here come from a human donor who received an intestinal transplant. Both conserved end residues are part of each CDR3. The D gene is left open where the match is weak. Some rows have no size entry. The others give once, few or many, or a class for an expanded clone.

clone size	V gene	J gene	D gene	CDR3 protein	CDR3 DNA
NA	TRBV21-1	TRBJ1-4	NA	CAGFLHVGAKEKLFF	TGTGCCGGTTTCCTACACGTAGGGGCTAAGGAAAAACTGTTTTTT
few	TRBV7-9	TRBJ1-3	NA	CASSLYSLGSYLSGNTIYF	TGTGCCAGCAGCTTATATAGTCTAGGCAGTTATCTCTCTGGAAACACCATATATTTT
once	TRBV18	TRBJ2-7	NA	CASSPRQDWYEQYF	TGTGCCAGCTCACCAAGGCAGGACTGGTACGAGCAGTACTTC
NA	TRBV18	TRBJ2-3	TRBD2	CASSPLAGGYTDTQYF	TGTGCCAGCTCACCGCTAGCGGGGGGGTACACAGATACGCAGTATTTT
NA	TRBV7-8	TRBJ2-1	NA	CASSLVFSSYNEQFF	TGTGCCAGCAGCTTGGTCTTCAGCTCCTACAATGAGCAGTTCTTC
few	TRBV19	TRBJ1-2	NA	CASSNVGGGYTF	TGTGCCAGTAGTAACGTTGGAGGCGGCTACACCTTC
NA	TRBV19	TRBJ1-2	NA	CASSIDLGTGGYTF	TGTGCCAGTAGTATAGATCTAGGAACGGGGGGCTACACCTTC
NA	TRBV27	TRBJ1-2	TRBD1	CASRPGQAYGYTF	TGTGCCAGCAGACCCGGACAGGCCTATGGCTACACCTTC
NA	TRBV30	TRBJ2-3	TRBD1	CAWTRQGSTDTQYF	TGTGCCTGGACCAGACAGGGTAGCACAGATACGCAGTATTTT
NA	TRBV18	TRBJ1-1	TRBD1	CASSQLGQGKNTEAFF	TGTGCCAGCTCACAACTGGGACAGGGGAAGAACACTGAAGCTTTCTTT
few	TRBV6-1	TRBJ1-2	TRBD1	CASSATGGDYGYTF	TGTGCCAGCAGTGCAACAGGGGGCGACTATGGCTACACCTTC
NA	TRBV30	TRBJ2-2	NA	CAWKTRGRNGELFF	TGTGCCTGGAAGACGCGGGGGCGGAACGGGGAGCTGTTTTTT
NA	TRBV9	TRBJ2-2	NA	CASSVRLVGGELFF	TGTGCCAGCAGCGTCCGACTAGTTGGCGGGGAGCTGTTTTTT
NA	TRBV7-6	TRBJ1-2	TRBD1	CASSHGDRGGYTF	TGTGCCAGCAGCCACGGGGACAGAGGAGGCTACACCTTC
NA	TRBV19	TRBJ1-5	TRBD1	CASSKKDRGLSNQPQHF	TGTGCCAGTAGTAAAAAGGACAGGGGGCTAAGCAATCAGCCCCAGCATTTT
NA	TRBV7-2	TRBJ1-6	NA	CASSAGQFFNSPLHF	TGTGCCAGCAGCGCGGGCCAGTTCTTTAATTCACCCCTCCACTTT